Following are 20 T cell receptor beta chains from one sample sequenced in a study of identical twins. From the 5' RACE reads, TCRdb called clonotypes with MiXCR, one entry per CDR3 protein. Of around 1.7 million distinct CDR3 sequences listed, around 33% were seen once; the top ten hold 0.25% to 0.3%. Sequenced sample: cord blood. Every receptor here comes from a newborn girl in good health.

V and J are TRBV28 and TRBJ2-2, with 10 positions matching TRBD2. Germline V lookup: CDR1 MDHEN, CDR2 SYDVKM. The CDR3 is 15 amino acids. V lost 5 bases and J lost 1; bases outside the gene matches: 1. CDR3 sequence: CASSGLAENTGELFF. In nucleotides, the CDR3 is TGTGCCAGCAGTGGACTAGCGGAGAACACCGGGGAGCTGTTTTTT.

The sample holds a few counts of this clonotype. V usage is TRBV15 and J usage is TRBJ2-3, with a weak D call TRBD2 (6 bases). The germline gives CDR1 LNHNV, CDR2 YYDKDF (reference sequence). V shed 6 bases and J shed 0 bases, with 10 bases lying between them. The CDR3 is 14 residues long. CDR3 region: CATREGTSTDTQYF. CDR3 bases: TGTGCCACCAGGGAGGGTACGAGCACAGATACGCAGTATTTT.

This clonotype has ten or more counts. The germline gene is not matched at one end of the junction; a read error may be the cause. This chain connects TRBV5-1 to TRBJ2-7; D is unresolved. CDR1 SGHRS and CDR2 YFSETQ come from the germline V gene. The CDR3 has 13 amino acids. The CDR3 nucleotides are TGTGCCAGCAGTTTGGTTGGCACCTACGAGCAGTACTTC. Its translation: CASSLVGTYEQYF.

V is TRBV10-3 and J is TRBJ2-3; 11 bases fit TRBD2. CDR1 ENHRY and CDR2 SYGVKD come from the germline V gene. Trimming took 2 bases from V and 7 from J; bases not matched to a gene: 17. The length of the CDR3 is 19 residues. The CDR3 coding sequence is TGTGCCATCAGTGAGCCTCGCCTCAAAACTAGCGGGGGTCTCCATACGCAGTATTTT. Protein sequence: CAISEPRLKTSGGLHTQYF.

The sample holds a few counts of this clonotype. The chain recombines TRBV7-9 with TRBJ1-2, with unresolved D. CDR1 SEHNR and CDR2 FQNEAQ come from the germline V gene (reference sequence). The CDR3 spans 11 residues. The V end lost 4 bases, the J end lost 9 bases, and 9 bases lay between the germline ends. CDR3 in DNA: TGTGCCAGCAGCTCCGTGTCAAGCTACACCTTC. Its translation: CASSSVSSYTF.

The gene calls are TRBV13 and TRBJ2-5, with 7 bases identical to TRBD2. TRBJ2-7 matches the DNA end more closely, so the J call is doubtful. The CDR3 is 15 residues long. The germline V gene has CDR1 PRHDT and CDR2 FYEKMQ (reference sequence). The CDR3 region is CASSHNLGGFLEQYF. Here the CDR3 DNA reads TGTGCCAGCAGCCACAATTTGGGGGGGTTCCTCGAGCAGTACTTC.

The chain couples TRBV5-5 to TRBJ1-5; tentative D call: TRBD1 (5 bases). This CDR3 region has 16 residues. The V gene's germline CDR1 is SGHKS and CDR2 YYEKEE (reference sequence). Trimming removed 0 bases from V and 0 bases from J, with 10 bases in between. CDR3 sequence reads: CASSLGGKVSNQPQHF. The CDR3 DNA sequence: TGTGCCAGCAGCTTGGGGGGGAAAGTTAGCAATCAGCCCCAGCATTTT.

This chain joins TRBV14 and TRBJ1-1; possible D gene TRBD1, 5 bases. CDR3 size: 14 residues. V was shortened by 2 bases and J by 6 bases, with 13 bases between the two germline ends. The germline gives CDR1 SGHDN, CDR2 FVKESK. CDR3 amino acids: CASSQQGGVAEAFF. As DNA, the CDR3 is TGTGCCAGCAGCCAACAGGGTGGTGTGGCTGAAGCTTTCTTT.

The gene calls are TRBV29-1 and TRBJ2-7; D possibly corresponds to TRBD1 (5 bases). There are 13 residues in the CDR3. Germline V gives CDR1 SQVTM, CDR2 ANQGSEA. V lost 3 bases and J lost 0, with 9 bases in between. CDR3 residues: CSVEMDISYEQYF. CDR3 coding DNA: TGCAGCGTTGAGATGGACATCTCCTACGAGCAGTACTTC.

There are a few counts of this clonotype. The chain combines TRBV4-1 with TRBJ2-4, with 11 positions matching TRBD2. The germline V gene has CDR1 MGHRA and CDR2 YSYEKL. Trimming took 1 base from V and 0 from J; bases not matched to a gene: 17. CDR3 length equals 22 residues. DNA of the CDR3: TGCGCCAGCAGCCAAGTATCGACCCCACTAGCGGGAGCGCCTCTAGCCAAAAACATTCAGTACTTC. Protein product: CASSQVSTPLAGAPLAKNIQYF.

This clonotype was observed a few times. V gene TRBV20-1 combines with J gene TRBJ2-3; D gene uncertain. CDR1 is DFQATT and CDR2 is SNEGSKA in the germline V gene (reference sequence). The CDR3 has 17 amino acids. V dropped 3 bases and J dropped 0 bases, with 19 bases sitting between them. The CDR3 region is CSARAYHSVSSTDTQYF. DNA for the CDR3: TGCAGTGCTAGGGCCTACCATAGTGTCTCTAGCACAGATACGCAGTATTTT.

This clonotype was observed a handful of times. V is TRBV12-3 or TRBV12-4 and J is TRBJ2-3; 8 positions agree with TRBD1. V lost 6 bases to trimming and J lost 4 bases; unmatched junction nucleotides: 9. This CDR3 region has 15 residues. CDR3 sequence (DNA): TGTGCCAGCAGCCCAGGGGGCGCCCGGGCAGATACGCAGTATTTT. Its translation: CASSPGGARADTQYF.

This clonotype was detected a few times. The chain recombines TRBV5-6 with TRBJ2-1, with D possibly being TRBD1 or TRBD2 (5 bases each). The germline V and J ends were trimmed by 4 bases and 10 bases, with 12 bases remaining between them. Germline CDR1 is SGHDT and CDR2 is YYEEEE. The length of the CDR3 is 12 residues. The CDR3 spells CASSRAGTEQFF. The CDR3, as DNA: TGTGCCAGCAGCAGAGCAGGGACCGAGCAGTTCTTC.

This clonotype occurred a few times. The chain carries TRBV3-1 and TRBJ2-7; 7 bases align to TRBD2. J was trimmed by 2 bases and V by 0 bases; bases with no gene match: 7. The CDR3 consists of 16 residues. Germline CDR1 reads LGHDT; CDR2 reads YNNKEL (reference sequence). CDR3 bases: TGTGCCAGCAGCCAAGATCCCGGACTAGTTACCTACGAGCAGTACTTC. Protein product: CASSQDPGLVTYEQYF.

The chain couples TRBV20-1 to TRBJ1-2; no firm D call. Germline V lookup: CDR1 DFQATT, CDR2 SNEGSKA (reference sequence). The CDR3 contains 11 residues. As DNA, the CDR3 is TGCAGGAGTGGTGAGGACTATGGCTACACCTTC. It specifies CRSGEDYGYTF.

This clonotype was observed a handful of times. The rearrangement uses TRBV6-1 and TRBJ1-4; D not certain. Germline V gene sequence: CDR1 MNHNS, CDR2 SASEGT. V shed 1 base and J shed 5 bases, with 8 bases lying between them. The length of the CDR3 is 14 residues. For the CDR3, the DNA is TGTGCCAGCAGTGAAGGGGCCTTAAATGAAAAACTGTTTTTT. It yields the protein CASSEGALNEKLFF.

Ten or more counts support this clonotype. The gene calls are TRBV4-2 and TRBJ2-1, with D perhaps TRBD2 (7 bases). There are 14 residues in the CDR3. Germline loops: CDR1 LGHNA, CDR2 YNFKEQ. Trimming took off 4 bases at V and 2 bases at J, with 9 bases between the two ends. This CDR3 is CASSRGGPYNEQFF. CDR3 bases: TGTGCCAGCAGCCGCGGGGGCCCCTACAATGAGCAGTTCTTC.

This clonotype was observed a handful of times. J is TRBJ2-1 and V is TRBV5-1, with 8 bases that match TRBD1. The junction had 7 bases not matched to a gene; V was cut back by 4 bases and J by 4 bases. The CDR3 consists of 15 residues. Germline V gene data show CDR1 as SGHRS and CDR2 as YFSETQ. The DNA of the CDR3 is TGCGCCAGCAGCGAGACAGGGGCCCCTTACAATGAGCAGTTCTTC. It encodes CASSETGAPYNEQFF.

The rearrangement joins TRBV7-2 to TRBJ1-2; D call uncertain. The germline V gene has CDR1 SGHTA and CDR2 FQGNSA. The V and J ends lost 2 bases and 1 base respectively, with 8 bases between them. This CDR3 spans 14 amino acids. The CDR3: CASSLSPCNYGYTF. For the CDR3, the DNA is TGTGCCAGCAGCTTATCTCCGTGTAACTATGGCTACACCTTC.

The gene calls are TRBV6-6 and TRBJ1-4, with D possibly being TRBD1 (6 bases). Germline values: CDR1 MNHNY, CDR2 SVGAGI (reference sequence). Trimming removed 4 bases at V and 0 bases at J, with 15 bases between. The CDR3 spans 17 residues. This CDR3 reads CASSSSQGITTNEKLFF. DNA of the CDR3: TGTGCCAGCAGTTCATCTCAGGGGATCACAACTAATGAAAAACTGTTTTTT.